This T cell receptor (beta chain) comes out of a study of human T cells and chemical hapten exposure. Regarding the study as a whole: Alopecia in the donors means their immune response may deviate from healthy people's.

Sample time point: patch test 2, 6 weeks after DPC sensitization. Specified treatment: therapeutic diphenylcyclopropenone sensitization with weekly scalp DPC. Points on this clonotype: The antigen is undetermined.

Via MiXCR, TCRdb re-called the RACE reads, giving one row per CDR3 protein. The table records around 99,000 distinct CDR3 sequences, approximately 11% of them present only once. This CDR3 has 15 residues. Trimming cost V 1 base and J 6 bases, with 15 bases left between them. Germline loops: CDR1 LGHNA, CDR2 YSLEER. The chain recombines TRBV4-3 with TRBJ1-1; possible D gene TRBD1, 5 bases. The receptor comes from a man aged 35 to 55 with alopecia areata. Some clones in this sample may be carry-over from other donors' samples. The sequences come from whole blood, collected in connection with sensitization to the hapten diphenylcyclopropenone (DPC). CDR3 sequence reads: CASSQGAGMVAEAFF. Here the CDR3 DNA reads TGCGCCAGCAGCCAAGGCGCAGGGATGGTCGCTGAAGCTTTCTTT.